Each of the 12 T cell receptor beta chains below was sequenced from the same sample in a study of regulatory T cells in long-lasting Graves disease. Indicated time point: newly diagnosed GD, antithyroid drugs for less than 3 months. Making the TCR library involved RNA that had been extracted from PBMCs. The authors built TCR beta libraries using iRepertoire HTBI primers and Arm-PCR of CDR3 regions. TCRdb processed the multiplex PCR reads anew with MiXCR; each CDR3 protein has one entry. Of under 300,000 distinct CDR3 sequences listed, 20% to 25% are singletons. The input for sequencing was peripheral blood mononuclear cells (PBMCs), taken at new diagnosis, from a patient treated with antithyroid drugs. These receptors all stem from a female donor with Graves disease.

This clonotype was seen ten or more times. This chain links TRBV5-1 with TRBJ1-2, with a tentative D call TRBD1 (6 bases). Germline values: CDR1 SGHRS, CDR2 YFSETQ. Trimming removed 7 bases at V and 4 bases at J, with 14 bases between. This CDR3 spans 13 amino acids. In nucleotides, the CDR3 is TGCGCCAGCGGGGGGGGCAGGGCCTATGGCTACACCTTC. It translates to CASGGGRAYGYTF. Full variable domain (remainder filled in from reference TRBV5-1 and TRBJ1-2): KAGVTQTPRYLIKTRGQQVTLSCSPISGHRSVSWYQQTPGQGLQFLFEYFSETQRNKGNFPGRFSGRQFSNSRSEMNVSTLELGDSALYLCASGGGRAYGYTFGSGTRLTVV.

This clonotype was detected ten times or more. The chain has TRBV2 and TRBJ2-1, with no clear D. Trimming shortened V by 6 bases and J by 5 bases, and 14 bases separated the two germline ends. This CDR3 has 14 residues. Germline V gives CDR1 SNHLY, CDR2 FYNNEI. The CDR3 nucleotides are TGTGCCAGCAGGACTTTCAGCCGGGACAATGAGCAGTTCTTC. This encodes CASRTFSRDNEQFF.

This clonotype was counted a few times. J is TRBJ2-1 and V is TRBV19; 9 bases are shared with TRBD2. Germline V lookup: CDR1 LNHDA, CDR2 SQIVND (reference sequence). The CDR3 is 16 amino acids. The V gene end was trimmed by 3 bases and the J gene end by 6 bases; junction bases not matched to a gene: 9. The CDR3 reads CASSMGAGGWGNEQFF. The CDR3 DNA reads as TGTGCCAGTAGTATGGGAGCGGGAGGATGGGGCAATGAGCAGTTCTTC.

This clonotype was counted between two and nine times. The V and J genes are TRBV5-6 and TRBJ2-5; 8 bases are a match to TRBD1. The CDR3 loop spans 15 amino acids. J gave up 4 bases and V 0 bases, and 5 bases lay outside the gene matches. In germline, CDR1 is SGHDT, CDR2 YYEEEE. The CDR3 DNA reads TGTGCCAGCAGCTTGGTACAGGGGGTGTTAGAGACCCAGTACTTC. It codes for CASSLVQGVLETQYF.

This clonotype occurred a few times. The V call is TRBV6-1, the J call TRBJ1-2; D call uncertain. Trimming stripped 5 bases from V and 5 bases from J, with 9 bases between. The V gene's germline CDR1 is MNHNS and CDR2 SASEGT. The CDR3 contains 12 residues. DNA of the CDR3: TGTGCCAGCAGTCCTTCTTTATATGGCTACACCTTC. It yields the protein CASSPSLYGYTF.

This rearrangement joins TRBV5-4 to TRBJ1-1; 8 positions match TRBD1. The CDR3 extends over 14 amino acids. Trimming removed 7 bases from V and 5 bases from J; junction bases left unmatched: 10. In germline, CDR1 is SGHNT, CDR2 YYREEE (reference sequence). The CDR3 loop is CASRKQGGGTEAFF. The CDR3 nucleotides read TGTGCCAGCCGAAAACAGGGGGGAGGTACTGAAGCTTTCTTT.

The CDR3 reads CSVQAGGVTTGELFF. CDR3 bases: TGCAGCGTTCAGGCCGGAGGGGTCACCACCGGGGAGCTGTTTTTT. The chain is built from TRBV29-1 and TRBJ2-2, with D perhaps matching TRBD2 (6 bases). V was trimmed by 5 bases and J by 4 bases, leaving 17 bases between them. The CDR3 consists of 15 residues. The germline V gene has CDR1 SQVTM and CDR2 ANQGSEA.

This clonotype was detected ten times or more. V gene TRBV2 combines with J gene TRBJ2-3; no firm D call. The CDR3 totals 15 residues. The V end lost 5 bases, the J end lost 3 bases, and 15 bases lay between the germline ends. Germline CDR1 is SNHLY and CDR2 is FYNNEI. Written as DNA, the CDR3 is TGTGCCAGCAGTTGGGCCAGTTTCCGGACAGATACGCAGTATTTT. Translation gives CASSWASFRTDTQYF.

This clonotype was picked up many times. The rearrangement links TRBV28 to TRBJ2-2, with D possibly TRBD2 on 8 matching bases. The CDR3 covers 17 residues. The V gene's germline CDR1 is MDHEN and CDR2 SYDVKM. Trimming stripped 8 bases from V and 2 bases from J, with 21 bases between. Written as DNA, the CDR3 is TGTGCCAGCTGCGGGAGGACCGGGACAGTCAACACCGGGGAGCTGTTTTTT. It specifies CASCGRTGTVNTGELFF.

The chain recombines TRBV28 with TRBJ2-1; possibly TRBD2 for D (7 bases). V was pared by 2 bases and J by 7 bases, with 15 bases between. Germline lookup yields CDR1 MDHEN and CDR2 SYDVKM. The CDR3 is 15 residues long. CDR3 amino acids: CASSLGEGVVNEQFF. Here the CDR3 DNA reads TGTGCCAGCAGTTTAGGGGAGGGGGTCGTGAATGAGCAGTTCTTC.

In this sample, this clonotype turned up a few times. The CDR3 DNA reads as TGCGCCAGCAGCCAAGAATTCTCCGGGCTCTTTAACTATGGCTACACCTTC. Encoded protein: CASSQEFSGLFNYGYTF. The chain carries TRBV4-1 and TRBJ1-2, with D uncertain. Trimming took 0 bases from V and 1 from J, leaving 15 bases between them. Looked up from germline, CDR1 is MGHRA and CDR2 is YSYEKL. This CDR3 has 17 residues.

This clonotype was picked up many times. This chain joins TRBV9 and TRBJ1-6; D remains ambiguous. The length of the CDR3 is 14 residues. Germline V gene data show CDR1 as SGDLS and CDR2 as YYNGEE. Trimming took off 0 bases at V and 8 bases at J, with 9 bases between the two ends. The CDR3 DNA sequence: TGTGCCAGCAGCGTAGAACAAAGGGATTCACCCCTCCACTTT. Residues: CASSVEQRDSPLHF.